What follows describes a single TCR beta chain. Antigen unknown. Assay used: immunoSEQ multiplex PCR; TCRdb lists only in-frame clones, some missing. The table lists about 22,000 clones, 47% of them singletons. The sample is drawn from a study of radiation and T cells in renal cell carcinoma. Study-wide results and caveats: Irradiated tumors held more dominant CDR3 motifs than control tumors. Intratumoral heterogeneity was not captured in these roughly 0.98 g regions. Compared with controls, irradiated tumors showed greater TCR clonality.

Stated treatment: 15 Gy SBRT to primary tumor, nephrectomy 4 weeks later. Nephrectomy followed 15 Gy stereotactic body radiation by 4 weeks. Specimen: tumor tissue, collected from a patient whose treatment included radiotherapy and nephrectomy. The sequence came from a woman aged 50 to 60 with renal cell carcinoma.

The CDR3 reads CASSPTLTYEQYF. The CDR3 DNA follows: TGCGCCAGCAGCCCCACATTGACCTACGAGCAGTACTTC. The J gene is TRBJ2-7, the V gene TRBV4-1, with D hard to call. The CDR3 is made up of 13 amino acids. Trimming took off 4 bases at V and 2 bases at J, with 9 bases between the two ends. From germline, CDR1 is MGHRA and CDR2 YSYEKL.